This entry features one T cell receptor beta chain sequence. The antigen is not known. The data belong to a study of cytotoxic CD8 clonotypes in ibrutinib-treated CLL. On the study more broadly: Samples showed on average around 240,000 productive templates and about 100,000 productive rearrangements. Notes on the study in general: Relative to age-matched healthy donors, clonality at baseline was higher, and it tracked circulating CD8+ T-cell counts.

Method: immunoSEQ multiplex PCR; TCRdb's copy keeps in-frame clones and lacks some. The sample has some 200,000 clones; around 70% are singletons. Germline values: CDR1 SGDLS, CDR2 YYNGEE. Trimming at V came to 4 bases and at J to 4 bases, leaving 5 bases not matched to a gene. The CDR3 is 16 residues long. This chain uses TRBV9 with TRBJ2-1, with TRBD2 matching 13 bases. The input for sequencing was PBMCs, taken after 24 months of ibrutinib treatment. This clonotype was sampled from a human donor with chronic lymphocytic leukemia. The DNA for the CDR3 is TGTGCCAGCAGCTCTCCGGGACTAGCGGGATACAATGAGCAGTTCTTC. This gives the protein CASSSPGLAGYNEQFF. The complete variable domain, with remaining parts taken from reference TRBV9 and TRBJ2-1, reads DSGVTQTPKHLITATGQRVTLRCSPRSGDLSVYWYQQSLDQGLQFLIQYYNGEERAKGNILERFSAQQFPDLHSELNLSSLELGDSALYFCASSSPGLAGYNEQFFGPGTRLTVL.